This is a list of T cell receptor beta chains from one sample in a study of shared clonotypes between healthy human individuals. The assay was immunoSEQ multiplex PCR, and TCRdb's table has in-frame clones only and misses some. Of hundreds of thousands of clones in the sample, around 92% were seen once. Source material: naive CD8+ T cells sorted from blood. These receptors came from a man under 40 in good health. The CDR3 runs from the conserved cysteine through the conserved F or W. The order of the fields is CDR3 protein, CDR3 DNA, J gene, V gene, D gene, clone size. D genes are given only for firm matches. Clone sizes are given selectively: once, few, many, or a class where the clone is expanded.

CASSDGRYNEQFF TGCGCCAGCAGTGACGGTCGGTACAATGAGCAGTTCTTC TRBJ2-1 TRBV10-1 NA NA
CASSLRGEQYF TGTGCCAGCAGCCTGAGGGGAGAGCAGTACTTC TRBJ2-7 TRBV13 NA NA
CASSFDTDTQYF TGTGCCAGCAGCTTCGACACAGATACGCAGTATTTT TRBJ2-3 TRBV7-3 NA NA
CSGVLASSYEQYF TGCAGCGGGGTCCTAGCTAGTTCCTACGAGCAGTACTTC TRBJ2-7 TRBV29-1 NA NA
CASRYSGGYTF TGTGCCAGCAGATATTCCGGCGGCTACACCTTC TRBJ1-2 TRBV27 NA NA
CASSPPTGNEQFF TGTGCCAGCAGCCCCCCGACAGGGAATGAGCAGTTCTTC TRBJ2-1 TRBV6-5 TRBD1 NA
CASSLVGGRETQYF TGTGCCAGCAGCTTAGTCGGGGGGCGCGAGACCCAGTACTTC TRBJ2-5 TRBV11-2 NA NA
CASSTLGLVINEQFF TGTGCCAGTTCTACCTTGGGACTAGTGATTAATGAGCAGTTCTTC TRBJ2-1 TRBV19 TRBD2 NA
CASSLEGLAVYNEQFF TGCGCCAGCAGCTTGGAGGGACTAGCGGTATACAATGAGCAGTTCTTC TRBJ2-1 TRBV5-1 TRBD2 NA
CASSPLAGAASEAFF TGTGCCAGCAGTCCGCTCGCAGGGGCAGCTAGCGAAGCTTTCTTT TRBJ1-1 TRBV6-5 NA NA
CSVEIVAGLAESTDTQYF TGCAGCGTTGAAATTGTCGCGGGACTAGCGGAAAGCACAGATACGCAGTATTTT TRBJ2-3 TRBV29-1 TRBD2 once
CASSHMSDTQYF TGCGCCAGCAGCCATATGTCAGATACGCAGTATTTT TRBJ2-3 TRBV4-1 NA once
CASSLVVSGRTDEQYF TGTGCCAGCAGCCTGGTCGTCAGCGGGAGGACCGACGAGCAGTACTTC TRBJ2-7 TRBV7-9 TRBD2 NA
CASSSWTSGTDTQYF TGTGCCAGCAGCTCCTGGACTAGCGGCACAGATACGCAGTATTTT TRBJ2-3 TRBV11-1 TRBD2 NA
CAILGRGEQYF TGTGCCATCCTGGGGAGGGGCGAGCAGTACTTC TRBJ2-7 TRBV2 TRBD2 NA
CASTPRVPGHNEQFF TGTGCCAGCACCCCCCGGGTTCCGGGACACAATGAGCAGTTCTTC TRBJ2-1 TRBV7-9 NA NA
CASSVNLAGDWDEQFF TGTGCCAGCAGCGTTAACCTAGCGGGAGATTGGGATGAGCAGTTCTTC TRBJ2-1 TRBV7-7 TRBD2 NA
CASRPRVSTDTQYF TGCGCCAGCCGTCCCCGGGTAAGCACAGATACGCAGTATTTT TRBJ2-3 TRBV5-1 NA NA
CASSPFDGNEQYF TGTGCCAGCAGCCCATTTGACGGCAACGAGCAGTACTTC TRBJ2-7 TRBV7-7 NA NA
CSVGPNGGFGRTEAFF TGCAGCGTTGGGCCGAATGGGGGGTTTGGAAGGACTGAAGCTTTCTTT TRBJ1-1 TRBV29-1 NA once
CSGGGEAFF TGCAGCGGGGGGGGTGAGGCTTTCTTT TRBJ1-1 TRBV29-1 NA NA
CAWAGLAGQTDTQYF TGTGCCTGGGCGGGACTAGCGGGACAAACAGATACGCAGTATTTT TRBJ2-3 TRBV30 TRBD2 NA
CASSESPASADTQYF TGTGCCAGCAGTGAATCTCCGGCTAGCGCCGATACGCAGTATTTT TRBJ2-3 TRBV25-1 NA NA
CASSNRQLTYEQYF TGTGCCAGCAGCAACCGACAGCTTACCTACGAGCAGTACTTC TRBJ2-7 TRBV7-9 NA NA
CASRNGRGYEQYF TGCGCCAGCAGAAATGGCAGGGGCTACGAGCAGTACTTC TRBJ2-7 TRBV5-1 NA NA
CASSCGSRTDTQYF TGTGCCAGCAGCTGCGGTTCGAGGACAGATACGCAGTATTTT TRBJ2-3 TRBV21-1 NA NA
CASSLDFYTDTQYF TGTGCCAGCAGCTTGGACTTCTACACAGATACGCAGTATTTT TRBJ2-3 TRBV13 NA NA
CASSQGLSYEQYF TGCGCCAGCAGCCAAGGTCTGAGCTACGAGCAGTACTTC TRBJ2-7 TRBV4-1 NA NA
CASSQEDMSEQYF TGCGCCAGCAGCCAAGAAGATATGAGCGAGCAGTACTTC TRBJ2-7 TRBV4-1 NA NA
CASSSGQGSSEQYF TGCGCCAGCAGCTCAGGACAGGGGTCCTCCGAGCAGTACTTC TRBJ2-7 TRBV5-1 TRBD1 NA
CASSQVRSLEANTEAFF TGCGCCAGCAGCCAAGTCCGGTCATTGGAGGCGAACACTGAAGCTTTCTTT TRBJ1-1 TRBV4-1 NA NA
CASSLCVGCEQYF TGTGCCAGCAGCTTGTGTGTGGGGTGCGAGCAGTACTTC TRBJ2-7 TRBV5-4 NA NA
CASSVSFQTRERRAGEQFF TGTGCCAGCAGCGTATCGTTCCAGACGCGGGAGAGGAGGGCGGGTGAGCAGTTCTTC TRBJ2-1 TRBV9 TRBD2 NA
CASSWEGSDEQFF TGCGCCAGCAGCTGGGAGGGATCGGATGAGCAGTTCTTC TRBJ2-1 TRBV4-1 TRBD2 NA
CASSGASPQFF TGTGCCAGCAGTGGAGCATCCCCCCAGTTCTTC TRBJ2-1 TRBV2 NA NA
CASSGEIAGGPFADTQYF TGCGCCAGCAGTGGGGAAATAGCGGGAGGGCCGTTTGCAGATACGCAGTATTTT TRBJ2-3 TRBV10-2 TRBD2 NA
CASSVNGAIDEQFF TGTGCCAGCAGCGTGAACGGGGCTATTGATGAGCAGTTCTTC TRBJ2-1 TRBV7-2 NA NA
CASSVAGTSGFYEQYF TGTGCCAGCAGTGTAGCCGGGACTAGCGGTTTCTACGAGCAGTACTTC TRBJ2-7 TRBV27 TRBD2 NA
CASSGGHEQYF TGCGCCAGCAGTGGGGGCCACGAGCAGTACTTC TRBJ2-7 TRBV10-1 NA NA
CASSFRGPGNTIYF TGTGCCAGCAGTTTCAGGGGGCCTGGAAACACCATATATTTT TRBJ1-3 TRBV28 TRBD1 NA
CASSLNRGLSYEQYF TGCGCCAGCAGCTTGAACCGGGGACTCTCCTACGAGCAGTACTTC TRBJ2-7 TRBV5-1 NA NA
CSVEQGNLYEQYF TGCAGCGTTGAACAGGGTAACCTCTACGAGCAGTACTTC TRBJ2-7 TRBV29-1 NA NA
CASSLLGGSTDTQYF TGTGCCAGCAGCTTATTAGGGGGCTCCACAGATACGCAGTATTTT TRBJ2-3 TRBV7-9 TRBD1 NA
CASSFVGEQGNYGYTF TGTGCCAGCAGTTTTGTGGGAGAACAGGGGAACTATGGCTACACCTTC TRBJ1-2 TRBV28 TRBD1 NA
CASSPYPGQGYEQYF TGTGCCAGCAGCCCCTACCCGGGACAGGGCTACGAGCAGTACTTC TRBJ2-7 TRBV7-9 TRBD1 NA
CASSQSASVVAEAFF TGCGCCAGCAGCCAATCGGCCTCCGTAGTGGCTGAAGCTTTCTTT TRBJ1-1 TRBV4-1 NA NA
CASSSTRLAGATDTQYF TGTGCCAGCAGTTCTACTCGTCTAGCGGGAGCAACAGATACGCAGTATTTT TRBJ2-3 TRBV7-6 TRBD2 NA
CSVADSSNTGELFF TGCAGCGTGGCGGACTCTAGTAACACCGGGGAGCTGTTTTTT TRBJ2-2 TRBV29-1 NA NA
CATSSGLDDTQYF TGTGCCACCAGCAGCGGACTAGATGATACGCAGTATTTT TRBJ2-3 TRBV15 TRBD2 once
CASSSRLNEQFF TGTGCCAGCAGTTCCCGGTTGAATGAGCAGTTCTTC TRBJ2-1 TRBV27 NA NA
CASSLTPGAGYEQYF TGTGCCAGCAGCTTAACCCCCGGGGCGGGGTACGAGCAGTACTTC TRBJ2-7 TRBV7-3 NA NA
CASSFYDISGNTIYF TGTGCCAGCAGCTTCTACGATATCTCTGGAAACACCATATATTTT TRBJ1-3 TRBV7-9 NA NA